The 26 T cell receptor beta chains listed next were all sequenced from one sample in a study of blood T cell repertoires in COVID-19. The data were produced by immunoSEQ multiplex PCR, yet TCRdb's version contains in-frame clones alone and is incomplete. The table has around 26,000 clones, approximately 90% seen once. The sequenced sample consisted of peripheral blood. All receptors derive from a human donor with active COVID-19. The donor label of this sample is uncertain.

This clone showed up just once. The rearrangement joins TRBV9 to TRBJ2-1; 7 bases line up with TRBD2. Trimming removed 4 bases from V and 2 bases from J; junction bases left unmatched: 12. This CDR3 is built from 17 residues. Germline V CDR1 and CDR2: SGDLS, YYNGEE. The CDR3 DNA follows: TGTGCCAGCAGCATTCGAGAACGGGAGGTCCCCTACAATGAGCAGTTCTTC. Translated: CASSIREREVPYNEQFF.

To note about this clone: Within the sample, other DNA sequences also encode this same CDR3. This chain connects TRBV20-1 to TRBJ2-5; unclear D gene. Deletions cut 6 bases from V and 5 bases from J, with 7 bases between. The CDR3 loop spans 10 amino acids. The germline V gene encodes CDR1 DFQATT and CDR2 SNEGSKA (reference sequence). The CDR3 sequence: CSARRETQYF. CDR3 coding DNA: TGCAGTGCCCGGCGGGAGACCCAGTACTTC.

V is TRBV5-1 and J is TRBJ2-2, with 8 bases matching TRBD1. The CDR3 totals 16 residues. Germline loops: CDR1 SGHRS, CDR2 YFSETQ. V lost 1 base and J lost 6; bases outside the gene matches: 8. CDR3 sequence: CASSLKGQGIAGELFF. The CDR3 DNA reads as TGCGCCAGCAGCTTGAAAGGACAGGGCATCGCCGGGGAGCTGTTTTTT.

Only one count was recorded for this clone. This sequence joins TRBV10-1 and TRBJ2-7, with a weak D call TRBD1 (6 bases). The V end was cut by 5 bases, the J end by 0 bases, with 11 bases between. The CDR3 contains 14 residues. The germline gives CDR1 WNHNN, CDR2 SYGVQD (reference sequence). The CDR3 DNA sequence: TGCGCCAGCAGTTATGACAGGAACTCCTACGAGCAGTACTTC. It yields the protein CASSYDRNSYEQYF.

V gene TRBV19 combines with J gene TRBJ1-5; TRBD1 matches 7 bases. Per the germline V gene, CDR1 is LNHDA and CDR2 is SQIVND (reference sequence). V dropped 1 base and J dropped 6; count of bases not matched to a gene: 6. The CDR3 runs to 15 residues. Here the CDR3 DNA reads TGTGCCAGTAGTATAGTGGTAGGGGGCGGTCAGCCCCAGCATTTT. Residues: CASSIVVGGGQPQHF.

The CDR3: CASSGDLSYNEQFF. DNA of the CDR3: TGTGCCAGCAGCGGAGACTTAAGTTACAATGAGCAGTTCTTC. This chain uses TRBV6-6 with TRBJ2-1; D is unclear. In germline, CDR1 is MNHNY, CDR2 SVGAGI (reference sequence). The CDR3 contains 14 residues. The V and J ends lost 6 bases and 4 bases respectively, with 13 bases between them.

This chain links TRBV5-8 with TRBJ1-1; D unclear. The CDR3 extends over 11 amino acids. The V end lost 4 bases, the J end lost 1 base, and 2 bases lay between the germline ends. Germline CDR1 is SGHTS and CDR2 is YDEGEE. DNA for the CDR3: TGTGCCAGCAGCCAGAACACTGAAGCTTTCTTT. Its protein is CASSQNTEAFF.

The V and J genes are TRBV12-5 and TRBJ2-2; 11 positions agree with TRBD2. The J segment lost 4 bases and the V segment lost 6 bases, leaving 7 bases of the junction unmatched. Germline lookup yields CDR1 LGHNT and CDR2 FRNRAP. CDR3 length: 16 residues. Written as DNA, the CDR3 is TGTGCTAGTGGCTCCTCCGGGACTAGCGGCACCGGGGAGCTGTTTTTT. Protein product: CASGSSGTSGTGELFF.

The chain joins TRBV7-8 to TRBJ2-1; D might be TRBD2 (5 bases). V was trimmed by 5 bases and J by 1 base, leaving 12 bases between them. Germline V gives CDR1 SGHVS, CDR2 FQNEAQ. The CDR3 runs to 15 residues. In DNA, the CDR3 is TGTGCCAGCAGCCCCTGGACTGCTTCCTACAATGAGCAGTTCTTC. It yields the protein CASSPWTASYNEQFF.

The chain has TRBV30 and TRBJ1-1; D is uncertain. Germline V gene data show CDR1 as GTSNPN and CDR2 as SVGIG (reference sequence). V lost 0 bases and J lost 5, with 10 bases in between. The CDR3 sequence is 13 residues long. CDR3 coding DNA: TGTGCCTGGAGTGTACAATGGCGGACTGAAGCTTTCTTT. Translated: CAWSVQWRTEAFF.

By sample fraction, this clone is medium-sized. This chain connects TRBV14 to TRBJ2-1, with 11 positions matching TRBD1. Germline assignment: CDR1 SGHDN and CDR2 FVKESK. The CDR3 runs to 16 residues. Germline trimming cut 4 bases from V and 5 bases from J; bases unmatched to any gene: 7. CDR3 sequence: CASSREPGQGDNEQFF. As DNA, the CDR3 is TGTGCCAGCAGCCGAGAACCGGGACAGGGGGACAATGAGCAGTTCTTC. Full variable domain (rest looked up from reference TRBV14 and TRBJ2-1): EAGVTQFPSHSVIEKGQTVTLRCDPISGHDNLYWYRRVMGKEIKFLLHFVKESKQDESGMPNNRFLAERTGGTYSTLKVQPAELEDSGVYFCASSREPGQGDNEQFFGPGTRLTVL.

The V call is TRBV27, the J call TRBJ2-3; a possible D gene is TRBD1 (5 bases). The germline gives CDR1 MNHEY, CDR2 SMNVEV (reference sequence). The CDR3 contains 15 residues. V lost 5 bases to trimming and J lost 5 bases, with 17 bases between them. For the CDR3, the DNA is TGTGCCAGCAGTGCCCCCTTCTCAGGGATAGATACGCAGTATTTT. Translating it yields CASSAPFSGIDTQYF.

The rearrangement joins TRBV27 to TRBJ1-2; D is uncertain. Germline-derived CDR1 and CDR2 are MNHEY and SMNVEV (reference sequence). The CDR3 spans 13 residues. V lost 8 bases and J 2 bases, leaving 12 bases between the germline ends. CDR3 DNA: TGTGCCAGCCGACCGACGGGGAACTATGGCTACACCTTC. Protein: CASRPTGNYGYTF.

CDR3 in DNA: TGCGCCAGCAGCCCTCTAGCGGCGAACTCCTACAATGAGCAGTTCTTC. Translated, it gives CASSPLAANSYNEQFF. V and J are TRBV5-1 and TRBJ2-1; TRBD2 aligns across 7 bases. Germline lookup yields CDR1 SGHRS and CDR2 YFSETQ. This CDR3 is 16 amino acids long. With 4 bases clipped from V and 0 bases from J, the junction kept 7 bases outside the gene matches. The complete variable domain, with remaining parts taken from reference TRBV5-1 and TRBJ2-1, reads KAGVTQTPRYLIKTRGQQVTLSCSPISGHRSVSWYQQTPGQGLQFLFEYFSETQRNKGNFPGRFSGRQFSNSRSEMNVSTLELGDSALYLCASSPLAANSYNEQFFGPGTRLTVL.

CDR3 sequence: CASSGPGGNPEAFF. The CDR3 nucleotides read TGCGCCAGCAGCGGACCAGGGGGTAACCCTGAAGCTTTCTTT. The chain couples TRBV5-1 to TRBJ1-1; 7 bases are shared with TRBD1. Germline V lookup: CDR1 SGHRS, CDR2 YFSETQ. The V segment lost 4 bases and the J segment 6 bases; nucleotides outside the gene matches: 9. This CDR3 has 14 residues. The complete variable domain, with remaining parts taken from reference TRBV5-1 and TRBJ1-1, reads KAGVTQTPRYLIKTRGQQVTLSCSPISGHRSVSWYQQTPGQGLQFLFEYFSETQRNKGNFPGRFSGRQFSNSRSEMNVSTLELGDSALYLCASSGPGGNPEAFFGQGTRLTVV.

The chain recombines TRBV9 with TRBJ2-1; the match to TRBD1 covers 9 bases. The CDR3 is 15 amino acids. V gave up 2 bases and J gave up 4 bases; unmatched junction bases: 4. The germline V gene encodes CDR1 SGDLS and CDR2 YYNGEE. The CDR3 bases are TGTGCCAGCAGCGTGGGGGACAGGGAATACAATGAGCAGTTCTTC. Translating gives CASSVGDREYNEQFF.

This sequence joins TRBV5-4 and TRBJ2-7, with D maybe TRBD1 (7 bases). Germline CDR1 is SGHNT and CDR2 is YYREEE (reference sequence). Trimming cost V 3 bases and J 6 bases, with 16 bases left between them. The CDR3 loop spans 14 amino acids. As DNA, the CDR3 is TGTGCCAGCAGCTCGCGGGACAGTCCGCGCGAGCAGTACTTC. Translation: CASSSRDSPREQYF.

The V and J genes are TRBV4-1 and TRBJ2-2, with D tentatively TRBD2 (7 bases). Trimming pared 1 base from V and 2 bases from J, leaving 11 bases between. The CDR3 is 16 amino acids. Germline V gene lookup returns CDR1 MGHRA and CDR2 YSYEKL. CDR3 in amino acids: CASSQGGGGNTGELFF. As DNA, the CDR3 is TGCGCCAGCAGCCAAGGTGGCGGGGGCAACACCGGGGAGCTGTTTTTT.

The gene calls are TRBV28 and TRBJ1-5; no reliable D call. V lost 7 bases and J 8 bases, leaving 12 bases between the germline ends. This CDR3 has 12 amino acids. Germline V gene lookup returns CDR1 MDHEN and CDR2 SYDVKM. The CDR3 region is CASTLVGKPQHF. CDR3 sequence (DNA): TGTGCCAGCACCCTAGTCGGGAAGCCCCAGCATTTT.

The genes are TRBV18 and TRBJ2-1, with 9 positions matching TRBD1. Germline CDR1 KGHSH, CDR2 LQKENI. The length of the CDR3 is 13 residues. Trimming took 0 bases from V and 13 from J; bases not matched to a gene: 4. The DNA of the CDR3 is TGTGCCAGCTCACCACCGGACAGGGGCTTTCAGTTCTTC. It encodes CASSPPDRGFQFF. Based on the CDR3 plus reference TRBV18 and TRBJ2-1, the full variable domain is NAGVMQNPRHLVRRRGQEARLRCSPMKGHSHVYWYRQLPEEGLKFMVYLQKENIIDESGMPKERFSAEFPKEGPSILRIQQVVRGDSAAYFCASSPPDRGFQFFGPGTRLTVL.

The rearrangement joins TRBV10-1 to TRBJ2-1; TRBD2 is a possible D gene (6 bases). Germline-derived CDR1 and CDR2 are WNHNN and SYGVQD (reference sequence). V lost 4 bases and J lost 5, with 18 bases in between. This CDR3 has 16 amino acids. CDR3 loop: CASSGRLADLNNEQFF. The CDR3 region has the DNA TGCGCCAGCAGTGGGCGATTAGCGGACCTAAACAATGAGCAGTTCTTC.

V gene TRBV18 combines with J gene TRBJ2-5; perhaps TRBD1 as D (5 bases). The germline V gene encodes CDR1 KGHSH and CDR2 LQKENI. Trimming removed 4 bases at V and 3 bases at J, with 9 bases between. The CDR3 runs to 13 residues. The CDR3 coding sequence is TGTGCCAGCTCACGGACACCTGAAGAGACCCAGTACTTC. Residues: CASSRTPEETQYF. The full variable domain, completed using reference TRBV18 and TRBJ2-5, is NAGVMQNPRHLVRRRGQEARLRCSPMKGHSHVYWYRQLPEEGLKFMVYLQKENIIDESGMPKERFSAEFPKEGPSILRIQQVVRGDSAAYFCASSRTPEETQYFGPGTRLLVL.

The chain couples TRBV7-3 to TRBJ1-6, with D tentatively TRBD1 (5 bases). This CDR3 has 16 amino acids. Germline V gene lookup returns CDR1 SGHTA and CDR2 FQGTGA. The V gene lost 3 bases and the J gene lost 0 bases, with 9 bases spanning the gap. This CDR3 reads CASSLRGSSYNSPLHF. For the CDR3, the DNA is TGTGCCAGCAGCTTGCGGGGCAGCTCCTATAATTCACCCCTCCACTTT.

This chain uses TRBV5-1 with TRBJ2-5, with TRBD1 identical over 8 bases. CDR3 length: 17 amino acids. The trim removed 2 bases at V and 3 bases at J, leaving 12 bases unmatched. The germline CDR1 and CDR2 sequences are SGHRS and YFSETQ. In DNA form, the CDR3 reads TGCGCCAGCAGCTTCCACCTCCGGGACAGGAGAAAAGAGACCCAGTACTTC. The encoded protein is CASSFHLRDRRKETQYF. Variable domain in full (rest from reference TRBV5-1 and TRBJ2-5): KAGVTQTPRYLIKTRGQQVTLSCSPISGHRSVSWYQQTPGQGLQFLFEYFSETQRNKGNFPGRFSGRQFSNSRSEMNVSTLELGDSALYLCASSFHLRDRRKETQYFGPGTRLLVL.

The rearrangement links TRBV6-6 to TRBJ1-2; 8 positions agree with TRBD1. This CDR3 has 13 residues. Germline assignment: CDR1 MNHNY and CDR2 SVGAGI (reference sequence). Trimming took 5 bases from V and 6 from J; bases not matched to a gene: 5. The CDR3 sequence is CASSGQGGDGYTF. CDR3 in DNA: TGTGCCAGCAGTGGACAGGGAGGGGATGGCTACACCTTC.

The rearrangement links TRBV7-9 to TRBJ1-5; tentatively, D is TRBD1 (5 bases). This CDR3 is built from 14 residues. Trimming shortened V by 3 bases and J by 4 bases, and 10 bases separated the two germline ends. Germline loops: CDR1 SEHNR, CDR2 FQNEAQ (reference sequence). The CDR3 sequence: CASSLPGLNQPQHF. The CDR3, as DNA: TGTGCCAGCAGCTTGCCAGGGTTAAATCAGCCCCAGCATTTT.